Listed here is a single TCR beta chain. Its antigen is unknown. The repertoire was sequenced with immunoSEQ multiplex PCR; TCRdb's copy has only in-frame clones and lacks some. The profile shows under 55,000 clones, 86% of them singletons. The CDR3 is 15 residues long. Per germline, CDR1 ENHRY and CDR2 SYGVKD. V lost 0 bases and J lost 4, with 12 bases in between. This entry comes from a study of OX40 agonist ivuxolimab in advanced cancers. Study details: Partial responses were achieved by three patients: one hepatocellular carcinoma, two cutaneous melanoma. Whole-study findings and limits: Circulating CD4+ and CD8+ T cells showed clonal expansion by week 6 at 0.1 to 3.0 mg/kg. Also showing low normalized T-cell clonal expansion were some of the nonresponders.

This sequence was found in an adult with an advanced solid tumor such as melanoma, head and neck, liver or kidney cancer. The rearrangement links TRBV10-3 to TRBJ1-2; perhaps TRBD1 as D (5 bases). The specimen was CD4+ or CD8+ T cells sorted from blood, collected in a trial of the OX40 agonist ivuxolimab. The CDR3 sequence is CAISESSGGVYGYTF. CDR3 sequence (DNA): TGTGCCATCAGTGAGTCAAGTGGAGGGGTCTATGGCTACACCTTC.